Reported below is one T cell receptor beta chain. This specimen belongs to a study of PD-L1 blockade in urothelial cancer. Using immunoSEQ multiplex PCR, the repertoire was profiled, and TCRdb retains in-frame clones only, with some absent. This sample has 90,000 to 120,000 clones, with about 85% found just once. The germline V gene has CDR1 SGHTA and CDR2 FQGNSA. The CDR3 runs to 15 residues. Trimming at V came to 5 bases and at J to 7 bases, leaving 9 bases not matched to a gene. Material: PBMCs, obtained around atezolizumab (anti-PD-L1) treatment. The clonotype was recovered from a man aged 50-59 years with urothelial cancer. The genes are TRBV7-2 and TRBJ2-7; 12 nucleotides match TRBD1. The CDR3 here is CASSPIGTGGREQYF. CDR3 in DNA: TGTGCCAGCAGCCCTATCGGGACAGGGGGCCGTGAGCAGTACTTC. Looking up the rest from reference TRBV7-2 and TRBJ2-7 gives the full variable domain: GAGVSQSPSNKVTEKGKDVELRCDPISGHTALYWYRQSLGQGLEFLIYFQGNSAPDKSGLPSDRFSAERTGGSVSTLTIQRTQQEDSAVYLCASSPIGTGGREQYFGPGTRLTVT.